This TCR beta chain was documented in a study of blood T cell repertoires in COVID-19. Germline V gene sequence: CDR1 SQVTM, CDR2 ANQGSEA. The CDR3 runs 15 residues. Trimming removed 6 bases at V and 3 bases at J, with 19 bases between. TCRdb keeps only in-frame clones here, not all; method: immunoSEQ multiplex PCR. This table holds more than 95,000 clones, 90% to 95% found once. The sequenced material came from peripheral blood. The sequence was collected from a man over 45 with COVID-19, enrolled during active disease. The V call is TRBV29-1, the J call TRBJ2-3; tentatively, D is TRBD2 (5 bases). The CDR3 sequence is CSVAQSGPRTDTQYF. The CDR3 coding sequence is TGCAGCGTCGCACAAAGCGGACCGCGGACAGATACGCAGTATTTT.